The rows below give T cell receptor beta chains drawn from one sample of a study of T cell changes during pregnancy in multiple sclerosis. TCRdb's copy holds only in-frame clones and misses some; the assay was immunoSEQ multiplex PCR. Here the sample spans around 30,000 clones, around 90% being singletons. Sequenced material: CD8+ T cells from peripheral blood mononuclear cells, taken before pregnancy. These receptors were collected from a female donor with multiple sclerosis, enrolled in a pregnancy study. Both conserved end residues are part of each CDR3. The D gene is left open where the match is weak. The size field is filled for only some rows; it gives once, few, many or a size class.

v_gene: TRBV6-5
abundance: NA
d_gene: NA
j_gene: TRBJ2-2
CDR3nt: TGTGCCAGCAGTGCCCACCCGGGGGACACCGGGGAGCTGTTTTTT
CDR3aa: CASSAHPGDTGELFF

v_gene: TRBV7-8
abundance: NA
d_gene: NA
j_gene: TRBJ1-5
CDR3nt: TGTGCCAGCACCCACCAGTTGGGCGGCAATCAGCCCCAGCATTTT
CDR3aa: CASTHQLGGNQPQHF

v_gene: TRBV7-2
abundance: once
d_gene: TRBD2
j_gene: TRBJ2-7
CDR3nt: TGTGCCAGCAGCCCCCGACTAGCGGGGGGGTACGAGCAGTACTTC
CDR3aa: CASSPRLAGGYEQYF

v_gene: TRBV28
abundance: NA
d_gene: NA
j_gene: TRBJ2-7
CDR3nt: TGTGCCAGCAGACTGGAACATAGCGACGAGCAGTACTTC
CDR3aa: CASRLEHSDEQYF

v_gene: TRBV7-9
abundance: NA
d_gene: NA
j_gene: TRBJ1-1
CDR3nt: TGTGCCAGCAGCTCCTTCCCTGAAGCTTTCTTT
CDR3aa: CASSSFPEAFF

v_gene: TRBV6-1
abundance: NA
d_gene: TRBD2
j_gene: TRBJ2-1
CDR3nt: TGTGCCAGCATGGACCCGGGACTAAAAATTGAGCAGTTCTTC
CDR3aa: CASMDPGLKIEQFF

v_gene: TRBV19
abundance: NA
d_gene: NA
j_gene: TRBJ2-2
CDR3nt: TGTGCCAGTAGTATGTACGGGAGCCAGAACACCGGGGAGCTGTTTTTT
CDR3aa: CASSMYGSQNTGELFF

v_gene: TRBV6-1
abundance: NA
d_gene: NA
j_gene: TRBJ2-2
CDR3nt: TGTGCCAGCAGTGACCGGGAGTACACCGGGGAGCTGTTTTTT
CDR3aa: CASSDREYTGELFF

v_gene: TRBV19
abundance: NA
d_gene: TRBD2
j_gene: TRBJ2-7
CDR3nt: TGTGCCAGTAGTATGGGGCGGGAGAAGGTCCACGAGCAGTACTTC
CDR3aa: CASSMGREKVHEQYF

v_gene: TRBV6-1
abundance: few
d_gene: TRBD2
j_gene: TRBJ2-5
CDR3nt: TGTGCCAGCAGTGAACTAGCGGGAGGGCAAGAGACCCAGTACTTC
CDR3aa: CASSELAGGQETQYF

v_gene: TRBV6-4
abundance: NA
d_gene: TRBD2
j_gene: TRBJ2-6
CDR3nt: TGTGCCAGCAGTGAGCGGGGGAGCTCTGGGGCCAACGTCCTGACTTTC
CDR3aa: CASSERGSSGANVLTF

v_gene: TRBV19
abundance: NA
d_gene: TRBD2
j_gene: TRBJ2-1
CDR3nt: TGTGCCAGTGCCATGACTAGCGGGAGAGGGTGGGATGAGCAGTTCTTC
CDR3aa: CASAMTSGRGWDEQFF

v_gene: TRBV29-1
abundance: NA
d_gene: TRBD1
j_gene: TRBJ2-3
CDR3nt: TGCAGCGTTGAAGATAGGGACAGGGGGCCAGATACGCAGTATTTT
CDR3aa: CSVEDRDRGPDTQYF

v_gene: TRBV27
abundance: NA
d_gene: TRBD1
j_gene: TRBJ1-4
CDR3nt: TGTGCCAGCAGCCTAGGGGGCACGAGTGAAAAACTGTTTTTT
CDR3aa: CASSLGGTSEKLFF